Reported below is one TCR beta chain. In this sample, this clonotype turned up many times. Its target antigen remains unknown. Per-base qualities were not stored, and no clone one base away is much larger. A patient counted as having stable Graves' hyperthyroidism if no progression to ophthalmopathy occurred over 18 months of follow-up. The hyperthyroidism patients were between 18 and 65 years old and newly diagnosed, with a disease duration of less than 2 months. The study excluded patients with uncontrolled infections, other autoimmune diseases, pregnancy or lactation. Diagnoses relied on clinical symptoms, serum thyroxine and TRAb, thyroid ultrasound and orbital computed tomography. Ficoll-Paque density gradient centrifugation was used to isolate PBMCs from 8 to 10 ml of fresh peripheral blood. Total RNA was extracted with Trizol reagent, and quality was checked on an Agilent 2100 Bioanalyzer. This specimen comes from a study of T cells in Graves' hyperthyroidism and ophthalmopathy (dated by TCRdb to the late 2010s). General notes on the study: Peripheral blood samples were taken at initial diagnosis, before any treatment was given. To identify distinguishing TCR V-J signatures, a discovery cohort of around 98 patients was used, comprising 40 to 45 with Graves' ophthalmopathy and around 57 with stable Graves' hyperthyroidism. An independent validation cohort of 18 to 20 hyperthyroidism patients and more than 15 patients who later progressed to ophthalmopathy tested prospective prediction of ophthalmopathy. The approximately 98 discovery patients were randomly divided into training and test sets at a 7:3 ratio. In more than 5 Graves' hyperthyroidism patients, the study also compared T-cell repertoires from thyroid tissue with T-cell repertoires from blood. After sampling, hyperthyroidism patients received methimazole starting at 30 mg daily, and ophthalmopathy patients received high-dose intravenous methylprednisolone. TCR Vbeta CDR3 sequencing of 135 peripheral blood samples (43 ophthalmopathy, roughly 72 hyperthyroidism and approximately 17 progressor patients) is reported in the paper.

Overall results and qualifications from the work: No statistical method was used to set the sample size in advance, and investigators knew the group allocation. Most expanded thyroid clonotypes (frequency above 0.001) were also found in blood, which suggests that blood repertoires may mirror thyroid immune responses. Ophthalmopathy was separated from stable hyperthyroidism by a 13 V-J signature model, with approximately 85% sensitivity and 81% to 82% specificity obtained in cross-validation and 80%/75% obtained in testing. During validation, the model predicted progression to ophthalmopathy a median of about 6.5 months ahead of onset, with roughly 65% sensitivity and roughly 72% specificity.

From the cysteine through the phenylalanine, the CDR3 covers 12 amino acids. Only the CDR3 portion is preserved as DNA: 36 bases, with reading frame beginning at the first base. Trimming at the junction amounts to 3 bases on V and 4 bases on J, and the germline ends lie 4 bases apart. Based on the germline V gene (reference sequence), the CDR1 and CDR2 sequences are LNHDA and SQIVND. TCR beta CDR3 regions were amplified from RNA transcripts. The TCR CDR3 was subjected to a first round of RT-PCR using the HTBI primer set and the Qiagen OneStep RT-PCR kit. Libraries were constructed in a second round of multiplex PCR, after which size selection and purification were performed. The libraries were sequenced on an Illumina HiSeq2000 using paired-end 100 bp reads. As for how the authors treated the data: SOAPnuke was used to process the raw data, throwing out any read that contained adapters or uncalled bases, had a mean Phred below 15, or lacked an exact constant-primer or identifier match. High-quality paired reads were merged using COPE v1.2.5, and each unique nucleotide sequence was defined as a clonotype. MiTCR v1.1 was used to align the clonotypes against IMGT TRBV, TRBD and TRBJ reference segments. Analysis was restricted to V-J combinations with a frequency above 0.0001, which covered roughly 99% of repertoires. A TCS score was defined as the ratio of F50 (clonal expansion) to E x V (chaos), with BLOSUM62-based TCRdist applied between CDR3 peptides within each V-J. Welch's t-statistics and random forest reduced 514 V-J features to some 14, which were used in a naive Bayes classifier (R e1071). Starting from the raw public reads, TCRdb applied fastp trimming at Q25, assembled clones with MiXCR and retained in-frame beta chains. CDR3 protein duplicates are merged, each entry listing the most common genes and DNA. The V and J calls were not made by the authors but by TCRdb's processing. In all, the sample holds around 600,000 distinct CDR3 sequences, and around a sixth of those were seen once. The ten largest account for approximately 7% of the sample.

This receptor was taken from a woman aged 25 to 45 with Graves' hyperthyroidism. This sequence uses TRBV19 and TRBJ1-5, with the D gene not clear enough to name. Sequencing was performed on blood. The nucleotide sequence is TGTGCCAGTAGTATCACGAATCAGCCCCAGCATTTT. Its product reads: CASSITNQPQHF.